This T cell receptor (beta chain) was sequenced during a study of regulatory T cells in long-lasting Graves disease. Study context: Those with persistent Graves' disease had received antithyroid drugs for over 5 years with positive TSH receptor antibodies. The study, taken as a whole, reports: Repertoires from persistent disease leaned toward TRBV28, TRBJ1-2 and TRBJ2-5.

As regards this clonotype: Its target is not known.

The CDR3 has 14 residues. The V gene's germline CDR1 is MNHNS and CDR2 SASEGT. With 1 base removed from V and 4 bases from J, the gap between germline ends came to 10 bases. Time point here: persistent/refractory GD, antithyroid drugs over 5 years with positive TRAb. The TCR library was made from RNA extracted from PBMCs. Building of the TCR beta libraries involved iRepertoire HTBI primers and Arm-PCR of CDR3 regions. TCRdb redid the calling of the multiplex PCR reads with MiXCR, one entry per CDR3 protein. The sample consists of 310,000 or so distinct CDR3 sequences, 15% to 20% of them appearing once.

The V call is TRBV6-1, the J call TRBJ1-2; D is undetermined. This clonotype was obtained from a female donor with Graves disease. Sequences were derived from peripheral blood mononuclear cells (PBMCs), sampled when the disease was refractory, from a patient treated with antithyroid drugs. CDR3 sequence: CASSEDLELYGYTF. The CDR3 bases are TGTGCCAGCAGTGAAGATCTGGAACTCTATGGCTACACCTTC.